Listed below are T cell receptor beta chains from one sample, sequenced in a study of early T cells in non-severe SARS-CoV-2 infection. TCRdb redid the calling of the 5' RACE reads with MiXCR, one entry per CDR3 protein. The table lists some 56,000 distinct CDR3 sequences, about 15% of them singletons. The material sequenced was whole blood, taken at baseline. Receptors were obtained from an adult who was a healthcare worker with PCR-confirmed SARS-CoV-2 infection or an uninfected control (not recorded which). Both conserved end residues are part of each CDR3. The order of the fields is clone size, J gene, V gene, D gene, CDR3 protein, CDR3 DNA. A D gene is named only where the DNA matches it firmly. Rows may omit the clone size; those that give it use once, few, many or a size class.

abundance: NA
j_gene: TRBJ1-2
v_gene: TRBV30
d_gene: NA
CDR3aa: CAWSPGGANYGYTF
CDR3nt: TGTGCCTGGAGTCCGGGGGGAGCCAACTATGGCTACACCTTC

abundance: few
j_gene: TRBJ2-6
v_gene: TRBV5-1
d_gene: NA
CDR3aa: CASSLLSSSGANVLTF
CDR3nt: TGCGCCAGCAGCTTGTTGTCGAGCTCTGGGGCCAACGTCCTGACTTTC

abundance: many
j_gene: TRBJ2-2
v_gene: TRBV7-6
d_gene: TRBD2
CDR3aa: CASNLGTTSGELFF
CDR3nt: TGTGCCAGCAACCTAGGGACTACGTCAGGGGAGCTGTTTTTT

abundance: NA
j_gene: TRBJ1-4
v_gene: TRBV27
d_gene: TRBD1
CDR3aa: CASRGDDRDGVKLFF
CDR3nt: TGTGCCAGCAGGGGTGATGACAGGGACGGGGTAAAACTGTTTTTT

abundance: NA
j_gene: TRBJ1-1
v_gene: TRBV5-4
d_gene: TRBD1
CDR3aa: CASSPPGQLMNTEAFF
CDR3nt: TGTGCCAGCAGCCCCCCGGGACAGCTCATGAACACTGAAGCTTTCTTT

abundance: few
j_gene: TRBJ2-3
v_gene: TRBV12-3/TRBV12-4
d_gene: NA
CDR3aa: CASSLDSWRDTQYF
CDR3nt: TGTGCCAGCAGTTTAGACAGCTGGAGAGATACGCAGTATTTT

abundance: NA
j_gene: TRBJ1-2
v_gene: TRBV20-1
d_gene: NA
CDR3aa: CSARDRSKLNYGYTF
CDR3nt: TGCAGTGCTAGAGACCGGTCAAAGCTTAACTATGGCTACACCTTC

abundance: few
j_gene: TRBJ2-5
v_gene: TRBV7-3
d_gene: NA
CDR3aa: CASSLLGPSEQETQYF
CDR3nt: TGTGCCAGCAGCTTACTCGGGCCCAGTGAGCAAGAGACCCAGTACTTC

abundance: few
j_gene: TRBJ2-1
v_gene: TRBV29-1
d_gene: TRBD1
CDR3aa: CSVTRPGQGLDEQFF
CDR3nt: TGCAGCGTTACGCGCCCGGGACAGGGGTTGGATGAGCAGTTCTTC

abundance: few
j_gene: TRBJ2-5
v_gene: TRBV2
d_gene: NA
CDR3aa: CASSEAGGTQYF
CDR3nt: TGTGCCAGCAGTGAAGCGGGAGGGACCCAGTACTTC

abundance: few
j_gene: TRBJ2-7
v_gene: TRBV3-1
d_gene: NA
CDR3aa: CASSYGLGLPNEQYF
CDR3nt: TGTGCCAGCAGCTATGGACTGGGGCTGCCTAACGAGCAGTACTTC

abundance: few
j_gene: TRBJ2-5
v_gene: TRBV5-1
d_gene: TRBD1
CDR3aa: CASSLSTGGRETQYF
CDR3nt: TGCGCCAGCAGCTTGAGTACAGGGGGAAGAGAGACCCAGTACTTC

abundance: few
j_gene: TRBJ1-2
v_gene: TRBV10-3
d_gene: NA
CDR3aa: CAISYNVDTGTQYGYTF
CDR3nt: TGTGCCATCAGTTATAATGTCGACACCGGGACTCAATATGGCTACACCTTC

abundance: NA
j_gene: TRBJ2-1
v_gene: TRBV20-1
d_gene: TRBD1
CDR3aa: CSARDSDRANEQFF
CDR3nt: TGCAGTGCTAGGGATTCAGACAGGGCCAATGAGCAGTTCTTC

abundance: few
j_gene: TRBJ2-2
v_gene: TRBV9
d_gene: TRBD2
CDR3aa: CASSVGGLATGELFF
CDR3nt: TGTGCCAGCAGCGTAGGGGGACTAGCAACCGGGGAGCTGTTTTTT

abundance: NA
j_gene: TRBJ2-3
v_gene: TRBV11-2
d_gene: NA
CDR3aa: CASSFVYVRDTQYF
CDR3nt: TGTGCCAGCAGCTTTGTCTACGTAAGGGATACGCAGTATTTT

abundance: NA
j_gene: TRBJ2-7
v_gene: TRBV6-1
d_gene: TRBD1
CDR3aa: CASSEATGQGYEQYF
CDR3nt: TGTGCCAGCAGTGAAGCTACGGGACAGGGGTACGAGCAGTACTTC

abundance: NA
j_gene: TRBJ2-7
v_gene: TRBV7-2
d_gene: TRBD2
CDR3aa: CATLLAGAYEQYF
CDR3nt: TGTGCCACCTTACTAGCGGGGGCCTACGAGCAGTACTTC

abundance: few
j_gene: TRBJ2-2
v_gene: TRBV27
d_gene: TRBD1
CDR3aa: CASSPGTGRTGELFF
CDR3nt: TGTGCCAGCAGTCCAGGGACAGGGAGGACCGGGGAGCTGTTTTTT

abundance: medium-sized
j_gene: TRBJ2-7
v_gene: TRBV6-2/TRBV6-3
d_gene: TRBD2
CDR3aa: CASSYPRLASEQYF
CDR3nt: TGTGCCAGCAGTTACCCGAGACTAGCTTCCGAGCAGTACTTC

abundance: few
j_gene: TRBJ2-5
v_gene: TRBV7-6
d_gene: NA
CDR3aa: CASSARGIGGGAETQYF
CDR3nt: TGTGCCAGCAGCGCGAGAGGAATAGGAGGGGGCGCGGAGACCCAGTACTTC

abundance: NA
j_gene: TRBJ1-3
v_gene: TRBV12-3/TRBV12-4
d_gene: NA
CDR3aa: CASSPPGAGNTIYF
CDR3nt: TGTGCCAGCAGTCCCCCAGGGGCAGGAAACACCATATATTTT

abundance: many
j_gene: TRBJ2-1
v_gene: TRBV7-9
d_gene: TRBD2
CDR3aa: CASSLVEGTSTFF
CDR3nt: TGTGCCAGCAGCTTAGTAGAAGGGACTAGCACGTTCTTC

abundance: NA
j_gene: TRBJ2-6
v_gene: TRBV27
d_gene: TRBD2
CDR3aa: CASRKTGLPSGANVLTF
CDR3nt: TGTGCCAGCAGGAAGACGGGACTACCCTCTGGGGCCAACGTCCTGACTTTC

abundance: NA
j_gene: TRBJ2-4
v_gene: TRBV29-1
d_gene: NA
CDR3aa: CSVSPRMSNIQYF
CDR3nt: TGCAGCGTTTCTCCGCGGATGTCGAACATTCAGTACTTC

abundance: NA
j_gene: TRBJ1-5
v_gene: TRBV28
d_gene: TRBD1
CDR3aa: CASRDREDQPQHF
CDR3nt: TGTGCCAGCAGGGACAGGGAGGATCAGCCCCAGCATTTT

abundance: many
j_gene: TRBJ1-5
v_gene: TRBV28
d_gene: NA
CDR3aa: CASSLIGGRQPQHF
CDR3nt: TGTGCCAGCAGTTTAATCGGGGGCAGGCAGCCCCAGCATTTT

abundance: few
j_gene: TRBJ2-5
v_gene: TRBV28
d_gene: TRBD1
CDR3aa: CASSLLPGQGQETQYF
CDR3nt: TGTGCCAGCAGTTTACTCCCGGGACAGGGGCAGGAGACCCAGTACTTC

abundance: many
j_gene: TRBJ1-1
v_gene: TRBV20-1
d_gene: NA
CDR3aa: CSATWDRTEAFF
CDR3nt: TGCAGTGCTACATGGGATCGGACTGAAGCTTTCTTT

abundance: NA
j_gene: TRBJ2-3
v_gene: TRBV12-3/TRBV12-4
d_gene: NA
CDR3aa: CASSIRDAGGDTQYF
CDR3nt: TGTGCCAGCAGCATCCGGGACGCCGGAGGCGATACGCAGTATTTT

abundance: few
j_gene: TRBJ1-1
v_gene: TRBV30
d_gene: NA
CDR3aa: CAYHRDRTEAFF
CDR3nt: TGTGCCTACCACAGGGATAGGACTGAAGCTTTCTTT

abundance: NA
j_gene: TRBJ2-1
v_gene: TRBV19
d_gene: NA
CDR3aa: CASSIDEYNEQFF
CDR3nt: TGTGCCAGTAGTATAGATGAGTACAATGAGCAGTTCTTC

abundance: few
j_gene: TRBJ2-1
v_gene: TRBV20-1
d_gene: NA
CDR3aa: CSAAQGNEQFF
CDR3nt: TGCAGTGCTGCTCAGGGGAATGAGCAGTTCTTC

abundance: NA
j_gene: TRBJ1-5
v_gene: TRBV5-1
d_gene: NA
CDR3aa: CASSLVPTDSNQPQHF
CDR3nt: TGCGCCAGCAGCTTGGTACCTACAGATAGCAATCAGCCCCAGCATTTT

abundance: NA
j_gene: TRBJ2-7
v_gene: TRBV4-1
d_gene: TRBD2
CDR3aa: CASSSSGGLARSEQYF
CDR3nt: TGCGCCAGCAGCTCATCCGGGGGACTAGCCCGCTCCGAGCAGTACTTC

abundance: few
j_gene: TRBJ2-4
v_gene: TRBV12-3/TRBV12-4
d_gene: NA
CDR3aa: CASSLEGLGKNIQYF
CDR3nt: TGTGCCAGCAGTTTAGAGGGTCTCGGCAAAAACATTCAGTACTTC

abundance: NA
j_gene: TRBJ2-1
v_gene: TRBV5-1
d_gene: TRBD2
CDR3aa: CASSPLGASGISSYNEQFF
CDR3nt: TGCGCCAGCAGCCCCCTGGGGGCTAGCGGGATCAGCTCCTACAATGAGCAGTTCTTC